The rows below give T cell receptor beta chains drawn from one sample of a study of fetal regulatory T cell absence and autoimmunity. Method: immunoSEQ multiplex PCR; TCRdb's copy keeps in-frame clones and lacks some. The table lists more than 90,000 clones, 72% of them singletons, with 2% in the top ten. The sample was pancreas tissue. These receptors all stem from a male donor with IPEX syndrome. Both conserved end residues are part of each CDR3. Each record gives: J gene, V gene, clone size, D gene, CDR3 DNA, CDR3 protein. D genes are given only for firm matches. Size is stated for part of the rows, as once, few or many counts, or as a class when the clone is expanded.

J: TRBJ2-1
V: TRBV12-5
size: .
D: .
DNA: TGTGCTAGTGGTTTGTATTTGGGGCTACGGAATGAGCAGTTCTTC
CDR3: CASGLYLGLRNEQFF

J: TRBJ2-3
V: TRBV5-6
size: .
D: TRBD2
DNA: TGTGCCAGCAGCTTGACGGCTAGCGGGAGTTGGGGCACAGATACGCAGTATTTT
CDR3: CASSLTASGSWGTDTQYF

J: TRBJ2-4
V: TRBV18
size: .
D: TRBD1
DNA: TGTGCCAGCTCACCAAAGACAGGGGGCAAAAACATTCAGTACTTC
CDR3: CASSPKTGGKNIQYF

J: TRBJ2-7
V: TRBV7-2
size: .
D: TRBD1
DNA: TGTGCCAGCAGACCGGGACAGGGGTCCGAGCAGTACTTC
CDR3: CASRPGQGSEQYF

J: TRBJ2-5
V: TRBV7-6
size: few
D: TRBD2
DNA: TGTGCCAGCAGCCGCACTAGCGGGGGTGGGGAGACCCAGTACTTC
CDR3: CASSRTSGGGETQYF

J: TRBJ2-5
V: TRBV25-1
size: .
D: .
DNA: TGTGCCAGCAGAAATCCCCCGGGACAAGAGGGAGAGACCCAGTACTTC
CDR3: CASRNPPGQEGETQYF

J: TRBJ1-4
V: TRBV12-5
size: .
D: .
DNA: TGTGCTAGTGGTTTGGTACTGGGTGAAAAACTGTTTTTT
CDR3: CASGLVLGEKLFF

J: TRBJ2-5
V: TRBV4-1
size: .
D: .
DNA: TGCGCCAGCAGCCAACAAACCAGCGGAATAGAAGAGACCCAGTACTTC
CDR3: CASSQQTSGIEETQYF

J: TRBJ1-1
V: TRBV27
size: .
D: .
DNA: TGTGCCAGCAGTTTATCGGCTAACACTGAAGCTTTCTTT
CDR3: CASSLSANTEAFF

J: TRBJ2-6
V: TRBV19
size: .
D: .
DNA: TGTGCCAGTAAAGGGGGTGGCTCTGGGGCCAACGTCCTGACTTTC
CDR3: CASKGGGSGANVLTF

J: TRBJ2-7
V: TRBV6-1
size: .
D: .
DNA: TGTGCCAGCAGTGAAGACTCGAACTACGAGCAGTACTTC
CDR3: CASSEDSNYEQYF

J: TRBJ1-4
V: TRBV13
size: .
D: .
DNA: TGTGCCAGCAGCTTAGGAGGTGAAAAACTGTTTTTT
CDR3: CASSLGGEKLFF

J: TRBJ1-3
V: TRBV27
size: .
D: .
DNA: TGTGCCAGCAGTCCGGGACTTTCTGGAAACACCATATATTTT
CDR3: CASSPGLSGNTIYF

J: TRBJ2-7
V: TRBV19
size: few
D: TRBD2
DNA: TGTGCCAGCAGTATTAATAGCGGGGGCTCCTACGAGCAGTACTTC
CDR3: CASSINSGGSYEQYF

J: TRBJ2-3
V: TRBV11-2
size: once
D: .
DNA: TGTGCCAGCAGCTTAGACAGGGCGAGGGGCACAGATACGCAGTATTTT
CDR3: CASSLDRARGTDTQYF

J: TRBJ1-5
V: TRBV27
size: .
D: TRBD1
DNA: TGTGCCAGCACATCACAGGGGGGACGCAATCAGCCCCAGCATTTT
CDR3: CASTSQGGRNQPQHF

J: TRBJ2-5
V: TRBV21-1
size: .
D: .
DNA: TGTGCCAGCAGCAAAGCAGGGGACAGGGTTTTGATTGTCCAAGAGACCCAGTACTTC
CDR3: CASSKAGDRVLIVQETQYF

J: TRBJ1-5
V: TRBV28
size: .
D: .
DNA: TGTGCCAGCAGTTTTGCTGGGGTAAGCAATCAGCCCCAGCATTTT
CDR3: CASSFAGVSNQPQHF

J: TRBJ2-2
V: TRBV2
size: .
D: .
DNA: TGTGCCAGCAAGGGAATCGATCCCGGGGAGCTGTTTTTT
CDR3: CASKGIDPGELFF

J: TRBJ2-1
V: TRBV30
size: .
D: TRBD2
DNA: TGTGCCTGGAGGGTTAGCGGGAGGGTTGAGCAGTTCTTC
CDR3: CAWRVSGRVEQFF

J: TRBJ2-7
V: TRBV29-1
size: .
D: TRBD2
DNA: TGCAGCGTAAAAGGACTAGCGGGGGGGTGGCTAGACGAGCAGTACTTC
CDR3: CSVKGLAGGWLDEQYF

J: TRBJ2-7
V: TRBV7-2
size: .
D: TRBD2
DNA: TGTGCCAGCAGCTCGGGGGGTTCCTACGAGCAGTACTTC
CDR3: CASSSGGSYEQYF